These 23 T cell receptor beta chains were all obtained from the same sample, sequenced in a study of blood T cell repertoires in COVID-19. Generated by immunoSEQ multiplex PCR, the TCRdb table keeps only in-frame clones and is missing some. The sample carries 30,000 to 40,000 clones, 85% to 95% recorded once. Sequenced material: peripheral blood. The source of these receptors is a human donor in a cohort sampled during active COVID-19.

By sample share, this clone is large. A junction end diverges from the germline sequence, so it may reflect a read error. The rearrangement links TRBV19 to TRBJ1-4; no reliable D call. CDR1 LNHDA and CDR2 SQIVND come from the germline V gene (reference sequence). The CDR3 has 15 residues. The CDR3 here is CASSTRSVTNEKLFF. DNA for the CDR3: TGTGCCAGCAGTACCCGGTCCGTAACTAATGAAAAACTGTTTTTT.

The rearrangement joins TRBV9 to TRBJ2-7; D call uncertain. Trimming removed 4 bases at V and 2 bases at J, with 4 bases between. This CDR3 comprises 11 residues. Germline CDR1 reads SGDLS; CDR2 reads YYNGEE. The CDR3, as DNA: TGTGCCAGCAGCCCTCCCTACGAGCAGTACTTC. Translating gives CASSPPYEQYF.

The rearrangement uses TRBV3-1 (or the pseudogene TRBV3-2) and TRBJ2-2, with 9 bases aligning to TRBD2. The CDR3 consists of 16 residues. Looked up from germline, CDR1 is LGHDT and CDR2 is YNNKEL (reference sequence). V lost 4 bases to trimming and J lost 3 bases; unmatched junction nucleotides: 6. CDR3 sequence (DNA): TGTGCCAGCAGCCCCCTGACTAGCGGATACACCGGGGAGCTGTTTTTT. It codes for CASSPLTSGYTGELFF.

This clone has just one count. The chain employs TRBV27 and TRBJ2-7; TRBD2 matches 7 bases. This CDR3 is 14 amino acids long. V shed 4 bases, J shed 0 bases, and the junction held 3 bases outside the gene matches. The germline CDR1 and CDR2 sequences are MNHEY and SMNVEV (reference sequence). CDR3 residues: CASSSRGSSYEQYF. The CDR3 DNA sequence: TGTGCCAGCAGTTCTCGCGGGAGCTCCTACGAGCAGTACTTC.

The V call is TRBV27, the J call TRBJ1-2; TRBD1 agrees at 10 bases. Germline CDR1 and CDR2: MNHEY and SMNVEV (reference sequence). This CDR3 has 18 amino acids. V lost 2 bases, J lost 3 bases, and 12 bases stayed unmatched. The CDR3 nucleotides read TGTGCCAGCAGTTTAGTGGGCGGGACAGGGGTGTCGTACTATGGCTACACCTTC. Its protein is CASSLVGGTGVSYYGYTF.

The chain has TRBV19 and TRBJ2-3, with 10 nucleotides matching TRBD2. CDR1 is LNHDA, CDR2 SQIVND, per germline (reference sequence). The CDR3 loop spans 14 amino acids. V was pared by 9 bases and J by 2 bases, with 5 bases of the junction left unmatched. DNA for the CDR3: TGTGCCAGCGGGACTAGCGTAAACACAGATACGCAGTATTTT. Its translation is CASGTSVNTDTQYF.

The DNA for the CDR3 is TGTGCCAGCAGCCGTTTTGGGGGGACGTCGAACACTGAAGCTTTCTTT. Protein: CASSRFGGTSNTEAFF. The chain is built from TRBV11-2 and TRBJ1-1, with D possibly being TRBD1 (5 bases). CDR1 and CDR2 from the germline V gene are SGHAT and FQNNGV. This CDR3 is built from 16 residues. Trimming left V 5 bases short and J 1 base short, with 17 bases between.

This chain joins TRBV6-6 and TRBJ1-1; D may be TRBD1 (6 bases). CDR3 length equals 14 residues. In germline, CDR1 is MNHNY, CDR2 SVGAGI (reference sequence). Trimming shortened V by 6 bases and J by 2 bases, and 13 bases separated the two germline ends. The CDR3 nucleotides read TGTGCCAGCAGGGCCGGGACACAAAACACTGAAGCTTTCTTT. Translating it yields CASRAGTQNTEAFF.

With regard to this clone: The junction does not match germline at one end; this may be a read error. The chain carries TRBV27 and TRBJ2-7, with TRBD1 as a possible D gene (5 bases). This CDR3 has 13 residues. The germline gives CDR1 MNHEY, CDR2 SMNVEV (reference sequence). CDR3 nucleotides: TGTGCCAGCAGTCCCGACAGTCCCTACGGGCAGTACTTC. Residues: CASSPDSPYGQYF.

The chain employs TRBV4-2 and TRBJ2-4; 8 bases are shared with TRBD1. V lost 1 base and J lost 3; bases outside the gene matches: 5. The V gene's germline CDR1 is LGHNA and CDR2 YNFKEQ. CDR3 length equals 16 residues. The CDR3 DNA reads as TGTGCCAGCAGCCAAGTCGGACAGGGAGACAAAAACATTCAGTACTTC. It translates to CASSQVGQGDKNIQYF.

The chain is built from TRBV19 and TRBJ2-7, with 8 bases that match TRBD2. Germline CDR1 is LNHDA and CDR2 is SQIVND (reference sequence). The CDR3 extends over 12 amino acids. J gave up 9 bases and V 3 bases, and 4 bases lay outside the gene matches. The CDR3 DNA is TGTGCCAGTAGTATGGGGAGCGGGAGGCAGTACTTC. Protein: CASSMGSGRQYF.

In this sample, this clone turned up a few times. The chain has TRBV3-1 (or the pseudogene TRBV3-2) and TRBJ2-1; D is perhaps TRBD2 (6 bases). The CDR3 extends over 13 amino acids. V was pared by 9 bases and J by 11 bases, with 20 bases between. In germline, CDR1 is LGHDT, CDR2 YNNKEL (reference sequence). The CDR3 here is CASGAGLMSKQFF. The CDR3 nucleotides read TGTGCCAGTGGGGCGGGGCTTATGAGTAAGCAGTTCTTC.

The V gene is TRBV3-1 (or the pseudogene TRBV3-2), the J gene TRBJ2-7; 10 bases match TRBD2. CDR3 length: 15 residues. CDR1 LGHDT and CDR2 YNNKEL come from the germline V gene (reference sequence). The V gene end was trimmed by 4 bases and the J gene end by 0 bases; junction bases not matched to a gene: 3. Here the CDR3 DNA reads TGTGCCAGCAGCCGTAGCGGGAGGAGCTCCTACGAGCAGTACTTC. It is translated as CASSRSGRSSYEQYF.

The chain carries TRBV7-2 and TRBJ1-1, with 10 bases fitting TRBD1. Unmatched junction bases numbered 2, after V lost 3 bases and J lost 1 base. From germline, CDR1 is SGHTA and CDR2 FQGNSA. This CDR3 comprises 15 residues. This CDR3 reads CASSFRQGANTEAFF. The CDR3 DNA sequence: TGTGCCAGCAGCTTTAGACAGGGGGCGAACACTGAAGCTTTCTTT.

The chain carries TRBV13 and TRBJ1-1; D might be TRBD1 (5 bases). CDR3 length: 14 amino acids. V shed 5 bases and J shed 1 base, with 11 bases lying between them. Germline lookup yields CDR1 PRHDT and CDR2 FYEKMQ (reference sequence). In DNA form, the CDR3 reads TGTGCCAGCAGCCATGGGGGGAGGAACACTGAAGCTTTCTTT. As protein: CASSHGGRNTEAFF.

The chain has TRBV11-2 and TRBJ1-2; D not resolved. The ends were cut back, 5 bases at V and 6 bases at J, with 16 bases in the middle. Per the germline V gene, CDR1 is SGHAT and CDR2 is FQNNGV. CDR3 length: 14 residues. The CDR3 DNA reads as TGTGCCAGCAGCCCCTCGGGGAGGGCAGATGGCTACACCTTC. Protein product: CASSPSGRADGYTF.

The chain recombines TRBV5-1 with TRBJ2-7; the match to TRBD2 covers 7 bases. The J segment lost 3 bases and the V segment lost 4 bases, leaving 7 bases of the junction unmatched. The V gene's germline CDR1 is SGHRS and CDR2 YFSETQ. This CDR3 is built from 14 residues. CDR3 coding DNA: TGCGCCAGCAGCAGCGGGACGGAGAACTACGAGCAGTACTTC. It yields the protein CASSSGTENYEQYF.

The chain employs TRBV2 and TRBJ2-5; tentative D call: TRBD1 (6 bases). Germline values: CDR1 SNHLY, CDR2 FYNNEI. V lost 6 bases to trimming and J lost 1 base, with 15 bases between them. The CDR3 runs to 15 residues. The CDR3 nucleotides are TGTGCCAGCAGATCTTCGGACAGTTTCCAAGAGACCCAGTACTTC. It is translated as CASRSSDSFQETQYF.

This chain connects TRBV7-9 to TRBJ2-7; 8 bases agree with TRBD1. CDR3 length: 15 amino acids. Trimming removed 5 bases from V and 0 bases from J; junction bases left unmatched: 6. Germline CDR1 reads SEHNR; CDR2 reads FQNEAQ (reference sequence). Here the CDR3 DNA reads TGTGCCAGCAGCGGTTGGACAGGGCCCTCCTACGAGCAGTACTTC. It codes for CASSGWTGPSYEQYF.

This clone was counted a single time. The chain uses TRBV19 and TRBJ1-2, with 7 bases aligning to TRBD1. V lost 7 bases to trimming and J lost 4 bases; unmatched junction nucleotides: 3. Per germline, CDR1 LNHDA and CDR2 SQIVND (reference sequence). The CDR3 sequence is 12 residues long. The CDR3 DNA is TGTGCCAGTAAGGGGACAGTCTATGGCTACACCTTC. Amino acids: CASKGTVYGYTF.

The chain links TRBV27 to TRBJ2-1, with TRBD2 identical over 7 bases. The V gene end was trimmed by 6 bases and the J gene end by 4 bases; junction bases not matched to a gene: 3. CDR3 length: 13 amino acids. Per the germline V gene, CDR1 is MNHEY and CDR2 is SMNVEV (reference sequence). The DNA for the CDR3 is TGTGCCAGCAGCCGGGACTATTACAATGAGCAGTTCTTC. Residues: CASSRDYYNEQFF.

CDR3 DNA sequence: TGTGCCAGCAGTTTAGGTAGCCACAGCACAGATACGCAGTATTTT. It codes for CASSLGSHSTDTQYF. J is TRBJ2-3 and V is TRBV27; D unclear. Per the germline V gene, CDR1 is MNHEY and CDR2 is SMNVEV (reference sequence). CDR3 length: 15 amino acids. Trimming cost V 2 bases and J 0 bases, with 9 bases left between them.

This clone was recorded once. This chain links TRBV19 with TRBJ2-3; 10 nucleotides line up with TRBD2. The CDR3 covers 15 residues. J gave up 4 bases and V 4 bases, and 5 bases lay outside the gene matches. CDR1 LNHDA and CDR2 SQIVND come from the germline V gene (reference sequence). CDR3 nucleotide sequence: TGTGCCAGTAGTACCGGGACTAGCGCCGCAGATACGCAGTATTTT. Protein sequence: CASSTGTSAADTQYF.